The T cell receptor beta chain described here comes from a study of tumor and adjacent non-tumor tissue in lung cancer. Study at large: There were around eleven adenocarcinoma, a couple of squamous cell carcinoma and 1 small cell lung cancer cases. Patients were aged about 31 to 85, roughly 9 men and about 5 women, stage I to III. General study findings and limits: Shorter survival was associated with higher TCR diversity in tumors. Tumor tissue had significantly higher TCR diversity than normal lung.

The CDR3 sequence is 12 residues long. This clonotype was found a few times. Its antigen is not known. A much larger clone differs by one base, so this may be a read error. TCRbeta libraries were built with three rounds of nested PCR, modified from ARM-PCR. Using its own MiXCR run on the multiplex PCR reads, TCRdb lists one record per CDR3 protein. The repertoire has 120,000 or so distinct CDR3 sequences, 66% of them found once; the top ten carry 9.5% to 15%. No cell sorting was done before RNA was extracted from the tissue. This clonotype was sampled from a man aged 30 to 45 with non-small cell lung cancer. This chain links TRBV12-3 or TRBV12-4 with TRBJ2-3; no reliable D call. Sequences were obtained from lung tumor tissue. CDR3 protein: CDSSVSVNTQYF. The DNA of the CDR3 is TGTGACAGCAGTGTCAGTGTAAATACGCAGTATTTT.